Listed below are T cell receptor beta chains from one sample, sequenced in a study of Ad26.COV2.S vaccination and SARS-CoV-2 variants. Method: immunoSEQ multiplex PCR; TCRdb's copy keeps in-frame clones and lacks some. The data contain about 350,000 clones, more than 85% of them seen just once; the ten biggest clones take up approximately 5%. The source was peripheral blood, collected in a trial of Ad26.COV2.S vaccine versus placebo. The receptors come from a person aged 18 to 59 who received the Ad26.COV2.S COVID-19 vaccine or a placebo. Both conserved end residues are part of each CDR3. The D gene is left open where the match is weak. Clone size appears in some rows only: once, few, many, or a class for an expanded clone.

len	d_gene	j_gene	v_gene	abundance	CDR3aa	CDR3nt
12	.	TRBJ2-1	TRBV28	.	CASSGAYNEQFF	TGTGCCAGCAGTGGAGCTTACAATGAGCAGTTCTTC
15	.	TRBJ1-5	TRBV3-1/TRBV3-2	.	CASSLSTGGHQPQHF	TGTGCCAGCAGCCTTTCCACGGGGGGACATCAGCCCCAGCATTTT
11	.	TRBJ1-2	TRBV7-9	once	CASSGSHGYTF	TGTGCCAGCAGCGGATCCCATGGCTACACCTTC
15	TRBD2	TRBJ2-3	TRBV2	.	CASRIGLAGTDTQYF	TGTGCCAGCAGGATCGGACTAGCGGGCACAGATACGCAGTATTTT
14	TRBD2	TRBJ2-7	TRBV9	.	CASSAAGLSYEQYF	TGTGCCAGCAGCGCCGCGGGACTATCCTACGAGCAGTACTTC
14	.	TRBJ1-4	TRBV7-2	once	CASSLYSNFEKLFF	TGTGCCAGCAGCTTATACTCCAATTTTGAAAAACTGTTTTTT
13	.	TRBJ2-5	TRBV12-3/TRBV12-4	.	CASSLDRQETQYF	TGTGCCAGCAGTTTAGACAGACAGGAGACCCAGTACTTC
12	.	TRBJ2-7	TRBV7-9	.	CASSLPGLEQYF	TGTGCCAGCAGCTTACCAGGGCTCGAGCAGTACTTC
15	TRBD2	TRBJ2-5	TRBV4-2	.	CASSQEGGGPETQYF	TGTGCCAGCAGCCAAGAGGGGGGAGGGCCCGAGACCCAGTACTTC
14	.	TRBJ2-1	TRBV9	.	CASSVAGAYNEQFF	TGTGCCAGCAGCGTAGCAGGGGCCTACAATGAGCAGTTCTTC
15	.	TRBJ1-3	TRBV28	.	CASSLGGGSGNTIYF	TGTGCCAGCAGTTTAGGCGGGGGGTCTGGAAACACCATATATTTT
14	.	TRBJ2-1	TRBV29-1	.	CSVPRKGDYNEQFF	TGCAGCGTCCCTAGAAAGGGGGACTACAATGAGCAGTTCTTC
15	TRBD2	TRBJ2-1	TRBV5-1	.	CASSSGTSGMDEQFF	TGCGCCAGCAGCTCGGGGACTAGCGGGATGGATGAGCAGTTCTTC
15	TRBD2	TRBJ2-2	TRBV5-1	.	CASSLTSGNTGELFF	TGCGCCAGCAGCTTAACTAGCGGGAACACCGGGGAGCTGTTTTTT
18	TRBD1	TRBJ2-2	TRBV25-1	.	CASSESKMTGGYTGELFF	TGTGCCAGCAGTGAATCCAAGATGACAGGGGGCTACACCGGGGAGCTGTTTTTT
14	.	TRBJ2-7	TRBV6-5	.	CASSQQGVSYEQYF	TGTGCCAGCAGTCAACAGGGAGTATCCTACGAGCAGTACTTC
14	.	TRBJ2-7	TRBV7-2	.	CASSFGTLPIEQYF	TGTGCCAGCAGCTTCGGGACTCTCCCTATCGAGCAGTACTTC
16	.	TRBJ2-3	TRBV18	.	CASSPTGVDSTDTQYF	TGTGCCAGCTCACCAACGGGGGTCGATAGCACAGATACGCAGTATTTT
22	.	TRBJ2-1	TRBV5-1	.	CASSLATVRGRTHFSSYNEQFF	TGCGCCAGCAGCTTGGCCACCGTCAGGGGAAGAACCCACTTTAGCTCCTACAATGAGCAGTTCTTC
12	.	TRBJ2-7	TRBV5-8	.	CASSPYPYEQYF	TGTGCCAGCAGCCCCTATCCCTACGAGCAGTACTTC
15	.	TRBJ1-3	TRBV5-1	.	CASSLEAFSGNTIYF	TGCGCCAGCAGCTTGGAGGCATTTAGCGGAAACACCATATATTTT
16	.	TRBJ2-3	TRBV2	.	CASSEVLGRDTDTQYF	TGTGCCAGCAGTGAAGTGCTGGGCAGAGACACAGATACGCAGTATTTT
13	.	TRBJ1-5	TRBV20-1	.	CSASGGAGQPQHF	TGCAGTGCTAGTGGCGGGGCGGGTCAGCCCCAGCATTTT
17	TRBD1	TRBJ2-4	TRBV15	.	CATSTTQGANGKYIQYF	TGTGCCACCAGCACAACCCAGGGGGCGAACGGAAAGTACATTCAGTACTTC
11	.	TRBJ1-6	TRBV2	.	CASSPQGPLHF	TGTGCCAGCAGTCCACAGGGCCCCCTCCACTTT
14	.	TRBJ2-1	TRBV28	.	CASSFRMRGHEQFF	TGTGCCAGCAGTTTTAGGATGAGGGGCCATGAGCAGTTCTTC
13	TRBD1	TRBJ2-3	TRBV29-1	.	CSVEGDRTDTQYF	TGCAGCGTTGAGGGGGACAGAACAGATACGCAGTATTTT
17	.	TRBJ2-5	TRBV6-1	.	CASSESGRGAGYETQYF	TGTGCCAGCAGTGAATCGGGCAGGGGGGCGGGATACGAGACCCAGTACTTC
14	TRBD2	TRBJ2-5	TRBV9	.	CASSRLAYQETQYF	TGTGCCAGCAGTCGACTAGCGTACCAAGAGACCCAGTACTTC
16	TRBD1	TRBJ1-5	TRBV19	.	CASSIRRGDRAQPQHF	TGTGCCAGTAGTATAAGGCGGGGAGACAGGGCTCAGCCCCAGCATTTT
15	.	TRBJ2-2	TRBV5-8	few	CASSGGTANTGELFF	TGTGCCAGTAGCGGCGGGACTGCGAACACCGGGGAGCTGTTTTTT
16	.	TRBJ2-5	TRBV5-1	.	CASSLGEGSLTETQYF	TGCGCCAGCAGCTTGGGTGAAGGGTCGCTGACAGAGACCCAGTACTTC
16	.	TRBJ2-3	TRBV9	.	CASSVLAEPSTDTQYF	TGTGCCAGCAGCGTATTAGCGGAGCCTAGCACAGATACGCAGTATTTT
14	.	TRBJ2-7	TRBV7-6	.	CASSSRDTEYEQYF	TGTGCCAGCAGCTCCAGGGACACTGAGTACGAGCAGTACTTC
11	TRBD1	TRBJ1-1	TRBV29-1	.	CSVKGTAEAFF	TGCAGCGTAAAAGGGACAGCCGAAGCTTTCTTT
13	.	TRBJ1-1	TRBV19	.	CASSSSQGTEAFF	TGTGCCAGTAGTAGCTCCCAGGGTACTGAAGCTTTCTTT
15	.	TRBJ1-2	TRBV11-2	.	CASSFGDSPRYGYTF	TGTGCCAGCAGCTTTGGTGACAGTCCCCGCTATGGCTACACCTTC
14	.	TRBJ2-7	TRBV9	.	CASSVASGPYEQYF	TGTGCCAGCAGCGTAGCTTCAGGGCCCTACGAGCAGTACTTC
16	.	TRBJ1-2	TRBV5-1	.	CASSLEAGGDRYGYTF	TGCGCCAGCAGCTTGGAGGCGGGGGGCGATCGCTATGGCTACACCTTC
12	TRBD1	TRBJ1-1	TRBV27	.	CASATGGTEAFF	TGTGCCAGCGCAACAGGGGGCACTGAAGCTTTCTTT
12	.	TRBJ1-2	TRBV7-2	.	CASSPPGDGYTF	TGTGCCAGCAGCCCGCCCGGGGATGGCTACACCTTC
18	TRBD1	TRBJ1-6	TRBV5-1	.	CASSLIPGQGIMNSPLHF	TGCGCCAGCAGCCTAATTCCGGGACAGGGGATCATGAATTCACCCCTCCACTTT
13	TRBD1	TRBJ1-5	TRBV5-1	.	CASSITGDQPQHF	TGCGCCAGCAGCATAACAGGGGATCAGCCCCAGCATTTT
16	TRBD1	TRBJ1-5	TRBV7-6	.	CASSLGPTGNNQPQHF	TGTGCCAGCAGCTTAGGCCCGACAGGGAACAATCAGCCCCAGCATTTT
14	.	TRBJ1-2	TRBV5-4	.	CASSLDTANYGYTF	TGTGCCAGCAGCTTGGACACAGCTAACTATGGCTACACCTTC
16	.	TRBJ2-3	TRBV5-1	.	CASSLARDRMTDTQYF	TGCGCCAGCAGCTTGGCCCGGGACCGGATGACAGATACGCAGTATTTT
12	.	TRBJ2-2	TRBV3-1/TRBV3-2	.	CASSLHTGELFF	TGTGCCAGCAGCCTTCACACCGGGGAGCTGTTTTTT
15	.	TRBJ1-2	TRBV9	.	CASSVGGGGAYGYTF	TGTGCCAGCAGCGTAGGGGGCGGAGGGGCCTATGGCTACACCTTC
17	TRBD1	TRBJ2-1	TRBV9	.	CASSVGVSTGGYNEQFF	TGTGCCAGCAGCGTAGGGGTATCGACAGGGGGATACAATGAGCAGTTCTTC
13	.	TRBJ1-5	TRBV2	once	CASSGGSNQPQHF	TGTGCCAGCAGTGGGGGTAGCAATCAGCCCCAGCATTTT
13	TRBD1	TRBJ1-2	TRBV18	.	CASSPGQGSGYTF	TGTGCCAGCTCACCGGGACAGGGGTCCGGCTACACCTTC
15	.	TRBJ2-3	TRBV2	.	CASSLQGLGTDTQYF	TGTGCCAGCAGCCTACAGGGCTTGGGTACAGATACGCAGTATTTT
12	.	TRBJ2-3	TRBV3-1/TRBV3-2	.	CASSYTTDTQYF	TGTGCCAGCAGCTATACCACAGATACGCAGTATTTT
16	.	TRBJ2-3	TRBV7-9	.	CASSHLEATSTDTQYF	TGTGCCAGCAGCCATCTCGAGGCAACTAGCACAGATACGCAGTATTTT
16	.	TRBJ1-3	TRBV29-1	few	CSVEGPDGSSGNTIYF	TGCAGCGTTGAAGGACCGGACGGGAGCTCTGGAAACACCATATATTTT
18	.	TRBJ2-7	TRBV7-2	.	CASSLVGPRELGSYEQYF	TGTGCCAGCAGCTTAGTAGGTCCCCGCGAGCTAGGGTCCTACGAGCAGTACTTC
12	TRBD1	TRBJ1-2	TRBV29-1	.	CSVGDRVYGYTF	TGCAGCGTTGGGGACAGGGTCTATGGCTACACCTTC
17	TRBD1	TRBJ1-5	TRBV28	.	CASSLSVGQGADQPQHF	TGTGCCAGCAGTTTATCTGTCGGACAGGGGGCCGATCAGCCCCAGCATTTT
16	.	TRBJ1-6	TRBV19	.	CASSNREGRADSPLHF	TGTGCCAGTAGTAACCGGGAGGGCAGGGCGGATTCACCCCTCCACTTT